Each of the 18 T cell receptor beta chains below was sequenced from the same sample in a study of OX40 agonist ivuxolimab in advanced cancers. Generated by immunoSEQ multiplex PCR, the TCRdb table keeps only in-frame clones and is missing some. This sample has 30,000 or so clones; 70% to 80% occur once, and the top ten carry 11%. Source: CD4+ or CD8+ T cells sorted from blood, taken in a trial of the OX40 agonist ivuxolimab. These receptors were taken from an adult with an advanced solid tumor such as melanoma, head and neck, liver or kidney cancer.

V and J are TRBV7-3 and TRBJ1-2, with no clear D. Germline V gene data show CDR1 as SGHTA and CDR2 as FQGTGA. This CDR3 has 12 residues. Between the trimmed V and J ends, which lost 2 bases and 5 bases, there was a span of 6 bases. The CDR3 spells CASSLGDYGYTF. DNA for the CDR3: TGTGCCAGCAGCTTAGGGGATTATGGCTACACCTTC.

V is TRBV7-7 and J is TRBJ2-7; 12 bases are a match to TRBD2. The junction had 15 bases not matched to a gene; V was cut back by 5 bases and J by 4 bases. The germline V gene encodes CDR1 SSHAT and CDR2 FNYEAQ (reference sequence). CDR3 size: 18 residues. CDR3 in amino acids: CASSPGLTSGGARYEQYF. The CDR3, as DNA: TGTGCCAGCAGCCCAGGATTGACTAGCGGGGGAGCTCGGTACGAGCAGTACTTC.

The chain recombines TRBV27 with TRBJ1-1, with D unresolved. The germline gives CDR1 MNHEY, CDR2 SMNVEV (reference sequence). There are 11 residues in the CDR3. V gave up 11 bases and J gave up 0 bases, with 7 bases separating them. The CDR3 spells CAVVLNTEAFF. The CDR3 DNA sequence: TGTGCCGTCGTATTGAACACTGAAGCTTTCTTT.

This chain links TRBV7-3 with TRBJ1-5; TRBD1 is a possible D gene (5 bases). CDR1 and CDR2 (germline): SGHTA, FQGTGA. Trimming left V 2 bases short and J 4 bases short, with 12 bases between. The length of the CDR3 is 15 residues. The CDR3 sequence is CASSLLQGLNQPQHF. The CDR3 DNA reads TGTGCCAGCAGCTTATTGCAGGGCTTAAATCAGCCCCAGCATTTT.

The rearrangement links TRBV29-1 to TRBJ2-7; 10 bases map to TRBD1. J lost 7 bases, V lost 6 bases, and 9 bases had no gene match. This CDR3 is 13 amino acids long. Germline values: CDR1 SQVTM, CDR2 ANQGSEA. The CDR3 loop reads CSVLGTGVGEQYF. The CDR3 nucleotides are TGCAGCGTGCTCGGGACAGGGGTAGGGGAGCAGTACTTC.

The V and J genes are TRBV2 and TRBJ1-2; D uncertain. V gave up 1 base and J gave up 4 bases, with 4 bases separating them. The CDR3 is 12 amino acids. The V gene's germline CDR1 is SNHLY and CDR2 FYNNEI. The CDR3 coding sequence is TGTGCCAGCAGTGAAGAGCGCTATGGCTACACCTTC. Translating it yields CASSEERYGYTF.

This chain joins TRBV19 and TRBJ1-1; the D is unclear. Germline-derived CDR1 and CDR2 are LNHDA and SQIVND (reference sequence). Trimming pared 3 bases from V and 5 bases from J, leaving 13 bases between. CDR3 length: 14 amino acids. This CDR3 is CASSIYIGYTEAFF. In DNA, the CDR3 is TGTGCCAGTAGTATCTATATCGGGTATACTGAAGCTTTCTTT.

This chain uses TRBV5-1 with TRBJ1-1; 9 nucleotides align to TRBD1. Germline CDR1 reads SGHRS; CDR2 reads YFSETQ. The CDR3 runs to 15 residues. The junction had 5 bases not matched to a gene; V was cut back by 4 bases and J by 1 base. The CDR3 sequence: CASSDRTGANTEAFF. In DNA, the CDR3 is TGCGCCAGCAGCGATCGGACAGGGGCGAACACTGAAGCTTTCTTT.

The chain joins TRBV6-1 to TRBJ1-3; no definite D call. Germline V gives CDR1 MNHNS, CDR2 SASEGT. Trimming shortened V by 3 bases and J by 0 bases, and 15 bases separated the two germline ends. This CDR3 region has 17 residues. CDR3 sequence (DNA): TGTGCCAGCAGTGAGTCGGGGTTTCCTCACTCTGGAAACACCATATATTTT. The encoded protein is CASSESGFPHSGNTIYF.

The chain joins TRBV7-9 to TRBJ1-4; unclear D gene. Germline assignment: CDR1 SEHNR and CDR2 FQNEAQ (reference sequence). The CDR3 is made up of 18 amino acids. The V and J ends lost 5 bases and 0 bases respectively, with 19 bases between them. CDR3 residues: CASSPTPGRRATNEKLFF. CDR3 coding DNA: TGTGCCAGCAGCCCCACGCCGGGCAGGCGAGCAACTAATGAAAAACTGTTTTTT. Using reference TRBV7-9 and TRBJ1-4 for the parts outside the CDR3, the full variable domain is DTGVSQNPRHKITKRGQNVTFRCDPISEHNRLYWYRQTLGQGPEFLTYFQNEAQLEKSRLLSDRFSAERPKGSFSTLEIQRTEQGDSAMYLCASSPTPGRRATNEKLFFGSGTQLSVL.

This clone is categorized as medium-sized. This rearrangement joins TRBV5-4 to TRBJ1-5; D gene uncertain. The CDR3 runs to 13 residues. Germline V CDR1 and CDR2: SGHNT, YYREEE (reference sequence). V lost 4 bases and J lost 7, with 12 bases in between. CDR3 loop: CASSLRVGQPQHF. CDR3 DNA: TGTGCCAGCAGCCTGCGGGTGGGGCAGCCCCAGCATTTT.

This chain uses TRBV7-9 with TRBJ2-5; D unclear. Trimming removed 1 base from V and 0 bases from J, with 9 bases in between. The CDR3 is 15 residues long. Germline CDR1 SEHNR, CDR2 FQNEAQ (reference sequence). The CDR3 nucleotides read TGTGCCAGCAGCTTAGGAACAACCAACCAAGAGACCCAGTACTTC. It is translated as CASSLGTTNQETQYF. The whole variable domain, filled in from reference TRBV7-9 and TRBJ2-5, reads DTGVSQNPRHKITKRGQNVTFRCDPISEHNRLYWYRQTLGQGPEFLTYFQNEAQLEKSRLLSDRFSAERPKGSFSTLEIQRTEQGDSAMYLCASSLGTTNQETQYFGPGTRLLVL.

This clone showed up just once. The J gene is TRBJ2-2, the V gene TRBV4-2, with no clear D. Trimming stripped 0 bases from V and 4 bases from J, with 15 bases between. This CDR3 comprises 17 residues. Per the germline V gene, CDR1 is LGHNA and CDR2 is YNFKEQ. The CDR3 loop is CASSQDWRSISTGELFF. CDR3 sequence (DNA): TGTGCCAGCAGCCAAGACTGGAGATCAATCTCCACCGGGGAGCTGTTTTTT.

This clone was detected a few times. V is TRBV6-5 and J is TRBJ2-2; weak D call: TRBD1 (5 bases). The CDR3 covers 14 residues. The V end lost 8 bases, the J end lost 0 bases, and 10 bases lay between the germline ends. Germline loops: CDR1 MNHEY, CDR2 SVGAGI. CDR3 sequence (DNA): TGTGCCAGCTCGGTGACAGCGAACACCGGGGAGCTGTTTTTT. Its translation is CASSVTANTGELFF.

V is TRBV7-8 and J is TRBJ2-1; TRBD2 agrees at 9 bases. There are 17 residues in the CDR3. Germline lookup yields CDR1 SGHVS and CDR2 FQNEAQ. The V segment lost 1 base and the J segment 3 bases; nucleotides outside the gene matches: 7. CDR3 in DNA: TGTGCCAGCAGCTTAGGCATTAGCGGGGGCTACTACAATGAGCAGTTCTTC. Amino acids: CASSLGISGGYYNEQFF.

The chain carries TRBV4-3 and TRBJ2-1; 8 bases line up with TRBD1. The CDR3 runs to 15 residues. Germline CDR1 LGHNA, CDR2 YSLEER. After removal of 8 bases from V and 4 bases from J, the junction contained 10 bases not matched to a gene. The CDR3 is CASPRDRFRYNEQFF. The CDR3 nucleotides read TGCGCCAGCCCACGGGACAGGTTTAGGTACAATGAGCAGTTCTTC.

The J gene is TRBJ2-2, the V gene TRBV6-1, with 8 bases aligning to TRBD1. Unmatched junction bases numbered 4, after V lost 6 bases and J lost 4 bases. Germline V lookup: CDR1 MNHNS, CDR2 SASEGT. The CDR3 loop spans 14 amino acids. The CDR3, as DNA: TGTGCCAGCAGGGCGGGACAGGTCACCGGGGAGCTGTTTTTT. Its translation: CASRAGQVTGELFF.

The CDR3 DNA is TGTGCCAGCAGCAAAGGGAGATGGGCGGAGACCCAGTACTTC. This sequence encodes CASSKGRWAETQYF. The chain links TRBV21-1 to TRBJ2-5. TRBV21-1 counts as a pseudogene. This CDR3 is built from 14 residues.